This T cell receptor (beta chain) is from a study of beta chain features in type 1 diabetes. Study context: On cell yields, gender and age, patients and healthy donors were similar.

This clone was seen a handful of times. No antigen is known for it. CDR1 is ENHRY, CDR2 SYGVKD, per germline. V was cut by 6 bases and J by 9 bases, with 12 bases left in between. The CDR3 sequence is 13 residues long. The entirety of the isolated RNA underwent reverse transcription, so expressed TCRB transcripts were sequenced. There were some 3.6 million reads on average in the naive, central memory and regulatory T cell samples. Sequencing was performed with immunoSEQ multiplex PCR; in TCRdb, only in-frame clones are kept and a portion is missing. This table has roughly 340,000 clones, roughly an eighth appearing once. Study-wide results and limits: The analysis here could not establish whether HLA type shapes TCRB rearrangement. Moderately but significantly shorter TCRB CDR3s were found in Type 1 diabetes patients in all four CD4+ subsets.

Sequencing was carried out using naive CD4+ T cells from blood. This rearrangement joins TRBV10-3 to TRBJ1-6; perhaps TRBD1 as D (6 bases). This clonotype originated in a woman younger than 35 with type 1 diabetes. CDR3 DNA: TGTGCCATCAGCGGGACAAAGGGTTCACCCCTCCACTTT. It translates to CAISGTKGSPLHF.